This T cell receptor beta chain was found in a study of T cell clonotyping in hematopoietic cell transplantation. Study-level results: Pathologically expanded recipient clonotypes increased progressively from day 30 to day 180 as diversity fell. Few recipient clonotypes overlapped donors; over 95% were de novo at given depth. Broader posttransplant TCR repertoire diversity was predicted by graft donor and pretransplant recipient Inverse Simpson Index values.

TCRdb keeps only in-frame clones here, not all; method: immunoSEQ multiplex PCR. The sample lists fewer than 70,000 clones; just under 95% were seen once. Note on this clone: Its matching antigen is unknown.

Germline V gene sequence: CDR1 SNHLY, CDR2 FYNNEI. With 7 bases clipped from V and 0 bases from J, the junction kept 10 bases outside the gene matches. CDR3 length: 16 residues. Sequencing used peripheral blood mononuclear cells. The chain carries TRBV2 and TRBJ2-3; 7 nucleotides agree with TRBD2. The sequence came from a man aged 50-60 years in good health. Some clones in this sample may be carry-over from other donors' samples. CDR3 sequence (DNA): TGTGCCAGCATCAGGAACGGGGGGATTAGCACAGATACGCAGTATTTT. This codes for CASIRNGGISTDTQYF.